This T cell receptor beta chain was found in a study of T cells in Graves' hyperthyroidism and ophthalmopathy. CDR1 is SGHRS and CDR2 is YFSETQ in the germline V gene. The CDR3 loop spans 14 amino acids. Deletions cut 6 bases from V and 1 base from J, with 13 bases between. PBMCs were derived from around 10 ml fresh peripheral blood. TCR beta CDR3 region amplification was performed from RNA transcripts. The HTBI primer set served for first-round RT-PCR of the TCR CDR3. TCRdb itself ran the multiplex PCR reads through MiXCR, one entry per CDR3 protein. The table lists around 700,000 distinct CDR3 sequences, roughly a sixth of them singletons.

The receptor's source is a woman in her 50s with Graves' hyperthyroidism that later progressed to Graves' ophthalmopathy. Specimen: blood. V gene TRBV5-1 combines with J gene TRBJ2-5; D call uncertain. The CDR3 spells CASKDGRTQETQYF. The CDR3 bases are TGCGCCAGCAAGGATGGCAGGACCCAAGAGACCCAGTACTTC.